The 9 T cell receptor beta chains in this list originate from one sample, sequenced in a study of T-cell reconstitution after alpha-beta-depleted transplantation in children. It was with unique molecular identifiers that the TCRbeta library was prepared. MiXCR, applied by TCRdb to the PCR reads, yields one record per CDR3 protein. The sample includes around 480,000 distinct CDR3 sequences, 32% of them seen just once. The material sequenced was PBMCs from the stem cell graft donor, taken from the stem cell graft. All receptors derive from a human donor who donated a stem cell graft to a child with aplastic anemia.

This chain joins TRBV9 and TRBJ1-2; no reliable D call. V was trimmed by 3 bases and J by 7 bases, leaving 13 bases between them. The CDR3 consists of 13 residues. CDR1 is SGDLS, CDR2 YYNGEE, per germline. The CDR3 coding sequence is TGTGCCAGCAGCGGACGACCGGTCGGTGGCTACACCTTC. It translates to CASSGRPVGGYTF. Variable domain in full (rest from reference TRBV9 and TRBJ1-2): DSGVTQTPKHLITATGQRVTLRCSPRSGDLSVYWYQQSLDQGLQFLIQYYNGEERAKGNILERFSAQQFPDLHSELNLSSLELGDSALYFCASSGRPVGGYTFGSGTRLTVV.

The genes are TRBV7-3 and TRBJ2-1; 14 positions agree with TRBD2. The CDR3 spans 19 residues. V shed 5 bases and J 4 bases; nucleotides not matched to a gene: 13. Germline V CDR1 and CDR2: SGHTA, FQGTGA. Here the CDR3 DNA reads TGTGCCAGCAGCCTCCGGGACAGGGGACTAGCGGGAGCTTACAATGAGCAGTTCTTC. This translates into CASSLRDRGLAGAYNEQFF.

The chain is built from TRBV5-5 and TRBJ2-7, with a possible D match to TRBD1 (5 bases). The germline V gene has CDR1 SGHKS and CDR2 YYEKEE (reference sequence). This CDR3 is built from 15 residues. With 2 bases removed from V and 2 bases from J, the gap between germline ends came to 14 bases. CDR3 region: CASSLGATRTYEQYF. The CDR3 DNA reads as TGTGCCAGCAGCTTAGGGGCAACGCGGACCTACGAGCAGTACTTC.

There are a few counts of this clonotype. This chain uses TRBV4-3 with TRBJ1-2; D gene uncertain. With 1 base removed from V and 3 bases from J, the gap between germline ends came to 15 bases. This CDR3 has 16 amino acids. Looked up from germline, CDR1 is LGHNA and CDR2 is YSLEER. The CDR3 loop is CASSQVLRGSHYGYTF. CDR3 DNA: TGCGCCAGCAGCCAAGTACTTCGGGGTTCGCACTATGGCTACACCTTC.

The table lists this clonotype with a few counts. The chain links TRBV10-3 to TRBJ1-1; D not resolved. The CDR3 has 13 residues. In germline, CDR1 is ENHRY, CDR2 SYGVKD. V was trimmed by 6 bases and J by 1 base, leaving 9 bases between them. Written as DNA, the CDR3 is TGTGCCATCAGATCTATAGGGAACACTGAAGCTTTCTTT. This gives the protein CAIRSIGNTEAFF.

This chain connects TRBV15 to TRBJ1-1, with no clear D. This CDR3 has 14 amino acids. The V end was cut by 0 bases, the J end by 10 bases, with 15 bases between. From germline, CDR1 is LNHNV and CDR2 YYDKDF (reference sequence). The CDR3 nucleotides read TGTGCCACCAGCAGAGATCGAGTACATCCTGGAGCTTTCTTT. Translation gives CATSRDRVHPGAFF.

This clonotype appeared a few times. The chain is built from TRBV30 and TRBJ2-1; 8 nucleotides match TRBD1. The ends lost 3 bases at V and 1 base at J; junction bases unmatched: 2. CDR3 size: 14 residues. Germline assignment: CDR1 GTSNPN and CDR2 SVGIG (reference sequence). The CDR3 nucleotides are TGTGCCTGGAGCCGGGACAGGTCCTACAATGAGCAGTTCTTC. The encoded protein is CAWSRDRSYNEQFF.

This clonotype has just a few counts. The rearrangement uses TRBV12-3 or TRBV12-4 and TRBJ2-5; 8 nucleotides line up with TRBD1. After removal of 4 bases from V and 4 bases from J, the junction contained 8 bases not matched to a gene. The CDR3 is made up of 15 amino acids. CDR3 in amino acids: CASSSGQGELETQYF. As DNA, the CDR3 is TGTGCCAGCAGTTCCGGACAGGGAGAATTAGAGACCCAGTACTTC.

CDR3 nucleotides: TGCAGTGGCAGACGGGGAGGGTTCACAGATACGCAGTATTTT. This encodes CSGRRGGFTDTQYF. The V and J genes are TRBV20-1 and TRBJ2-3; the match to TRBD2 covers 7 bases. V gave up 7 bases and J gave up 2 bases; unmatched junction bases: 9. Germline V gene lookup returns CDR1 DFQATT and CDR2 SNEGSKA (reference sequence). The length of the CDR3 is 14 residues.